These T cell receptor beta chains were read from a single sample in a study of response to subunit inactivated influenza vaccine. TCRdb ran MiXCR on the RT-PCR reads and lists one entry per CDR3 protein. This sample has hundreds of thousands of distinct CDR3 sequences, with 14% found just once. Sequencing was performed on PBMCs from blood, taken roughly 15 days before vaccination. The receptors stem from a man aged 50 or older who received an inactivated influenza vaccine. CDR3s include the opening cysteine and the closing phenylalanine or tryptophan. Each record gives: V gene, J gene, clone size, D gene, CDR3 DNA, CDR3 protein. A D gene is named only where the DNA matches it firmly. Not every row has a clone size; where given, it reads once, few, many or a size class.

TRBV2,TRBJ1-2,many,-,TGTGCCAGCACAAGGAACGCAGTAAACTATGGCTACACCTTC,CASTRNAVNYGYTF
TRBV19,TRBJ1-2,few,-,TGTGCCAGTAGTATCACAGGGCCTTATGGCTACACCTTC,CASSITGPYGYTF
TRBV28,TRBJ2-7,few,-,TGTGCCAGCAGGATAGACAGAGGGATCAACGAGCAGTACTTC,CASRIDRGINEQYF
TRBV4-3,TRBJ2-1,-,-,TGCGCCAGCAGCCAAGATACCTTGCAAACCGATGAGCAGTTCTTC,CASSQDTLQTDEQFF
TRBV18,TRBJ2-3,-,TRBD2,TGTGCCAGCTCACCACCGACGACTAGCGGGAGGAAGGAGACAGATACGCAGTATTTT,CASSPPTTSGRKETDTQYF
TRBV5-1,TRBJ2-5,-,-,TGCGCCAGCAGCTTGGGCTGGGGCCAAGAGACCCAGTACTTC,CASSLGWGQETQYF
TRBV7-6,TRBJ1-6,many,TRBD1,TGTGCCAGCAGCTCGGGACAGTATAATTCACCCCTCCACTTT,CASSSGQYNSPLHF
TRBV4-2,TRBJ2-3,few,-,TGTGCCAGCAGCCCGGGGCTAACCCCGGCGCGAGATACGCAGTATTTT,CASSPGLTPARDTQYF
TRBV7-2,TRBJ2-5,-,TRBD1,TGTGCCAGCAGCTCTCCGGGACAGGGGGAAGAGACCCAGTACTTC,CASSSPGQGEETQYF
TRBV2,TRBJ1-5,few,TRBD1,TGTGCCAGCGGGGGACAGTATAGCAATCAGCCCCAGCATTTT,CASGGQYSNQPQHF
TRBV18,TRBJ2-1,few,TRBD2,TGTGCCAGCTCACCACCGACAGCGGGAACCTACAATGAGCAGTTCTTC,CASSPPTAGTYNEQFF
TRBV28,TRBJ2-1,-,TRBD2,TGTGCCAGCACCTTGACTAGCGGGAACTACAATGAGCAGTTCTTC,CASTLTSGNYNEQFF
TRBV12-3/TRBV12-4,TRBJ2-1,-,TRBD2,TGTGCCAGCAGATACGGGGGAGGGCCTTATGAGCAGTTCTTC,CASRYGGGPYEQFF
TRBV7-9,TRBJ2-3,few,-,TGTGCCAGCAGCTCCGCCCGACAGGCAGATACGCAGTATTTT,CASSSARQADTQYF
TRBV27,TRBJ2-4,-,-,TGTGCCAGCAGTTTAGGACGTAAAAACATTCAGTACTTC,CASSLGRKNIQYF
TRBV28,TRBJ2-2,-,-,TGTGCCAGCAGTCCCCCCGGTGGGGGGAGTTTAGTCGGGGAGCTGTTTTTT,CASSPPGGGSLVGELFF
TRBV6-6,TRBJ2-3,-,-,TGTGCCAGCAGTTACTCCAACACAGATACGCAGTATTTT,CASSYSNTDTQYF
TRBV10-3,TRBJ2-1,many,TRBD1,TGTGCCATCAGTGATGCGGACAGGGGATTCTACAATGAGCAGTTCTTC,CAISDADRGFYNEQFF
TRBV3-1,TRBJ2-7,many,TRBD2,TGTGCCAGCAGCCTGGGAGGGCCCGACGAGCAGTACTTC,CASSLGGPDEQYF
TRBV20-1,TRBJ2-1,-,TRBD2,TGCAGTGCTAGAGAGGGGACTAGCATTGGAAATGAGCAGTTCTTC,CSAREGTSIGNEQFF
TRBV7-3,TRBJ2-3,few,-,TGTGCCAGCAGCTTAATGGCGGCTAGTTCAGATACGCAGTATTTT,CASSLMAASSDTQYF
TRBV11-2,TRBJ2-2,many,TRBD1,TGTGCCAGCAGCTTAGACGACAGGGTGGGGGAGCTGTTTTTT,CASSLDDRVGELFF
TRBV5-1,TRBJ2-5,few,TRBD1,TGCGCCAGCAGCCCCGGGACAGGGTTTCAAGAGACCCAGTACTTC,CASSPGTGFQETQYF
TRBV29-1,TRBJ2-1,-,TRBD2,TGCAGCGACACTAGCGTCGACTACAATGAGCAGTTCTTC,CSDTSVDYNEQFF
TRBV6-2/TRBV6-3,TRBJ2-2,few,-,TGTGCCAGCAGTTACTCGAGCAGTTTCACCGGGGAGCTGTTTTTT,CASSYSSSFTGELFF
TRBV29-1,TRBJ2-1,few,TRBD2,TGCAGCGGCGGACTAGCGCTTTACAATGAGCAGTTCTTC,CSGGLALYNEQFF
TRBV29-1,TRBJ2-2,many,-,TGCAGCGCTCTACAGGGCGCGAACACCGGGGAGCTGTTTTTT,CSALQGANTGELFF
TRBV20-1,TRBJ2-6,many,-,TGCAGTGCCACCACAGGGTCTGGGGCCAACGTCCTGACTTTC,CSATTGSGANVLTF
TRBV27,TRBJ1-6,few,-,TGTGCCAGCAGTTTAATCCAGGGGAATTCACCCCTCCACTTT,CASSLIQGNSPLHF
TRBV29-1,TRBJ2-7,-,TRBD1,TGCAGCGTGGACCCGGGACAGCCGGGTTACGAGCAGTACTTC,CSVDPGQPGYEQYF
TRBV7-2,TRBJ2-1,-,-,TGTGCCAGCAGCTTAGACCAAGGGGGTGAGCAGTTCTTC,CASSLDQGGEQFF
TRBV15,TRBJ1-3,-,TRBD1,TGTGCCACCAGCGAGGAGCAGGGGGCTGGAAACACCATATATTTT,CATSEEQGAGNTIYF
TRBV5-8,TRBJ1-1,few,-,TGTGCCAGCAGCTTGATCACACCGAACACTGAAGCTTTCTTT,CASSLITPNTEAFF
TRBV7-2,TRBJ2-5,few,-,TGTGCCAGCAGCTTAGAGGGATGGGAGACCCAGTACTTC,CASSLEGWETQYF
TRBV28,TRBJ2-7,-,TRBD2,TGTGCCAGCAGTTCCCTCGGCCTAGCGGGGGGGCAATACGAGCAGTACTTC,CASSSLGLAGGQYEQYF
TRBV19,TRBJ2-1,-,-,TGTGCCAGTAGTATGAGCCGAGGGTACGTAGGGCCGTTCTTC,CASSMSRGYVGPFF
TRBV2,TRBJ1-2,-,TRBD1,TGTGCCAGCAGTGGCGCCGGGACAGGGAATCCTAACTATGGCTACACCTTC,CASSGAGTGNPNYGYTF
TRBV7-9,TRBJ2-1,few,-,TGTGCCAGCAGCTTAGCGAATTGGGGAGAGCAGTTCTTC,CASSLANWGEQFF
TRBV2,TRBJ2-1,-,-,TGTGCCGGGAAGAGGGAGAATGAGCAGTTCTTC,CAGKRENEQFF
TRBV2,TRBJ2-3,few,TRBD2,TGTGCCAGCCAACTAGCGGATACGCAGTATTTT,CASQLADTQYF
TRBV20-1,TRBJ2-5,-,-,TGCAGTGCCCCATGGACAGACCAAGAGACCCAGTACTTC,CSAPWTDQETQYF
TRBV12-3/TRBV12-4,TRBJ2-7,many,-,TGTGCCAGCAGTTCAGGGGTAGGATCCTACGAGCAGTACTTC,CASSSGVGSYEQYF
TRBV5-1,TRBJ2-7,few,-,TGCGCCAGCAGCCCCATGGCGGGCGGACACGAGCAGTACTTC,CASSPMAGGHEQYF
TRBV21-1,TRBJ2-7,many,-,TGTGCCAGCAGCAAAGTGGAGCAGGGATCCTCCTACGAGCAGTACTTC,CASSKVEQGSSYEQYF
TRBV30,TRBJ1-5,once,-,TGTGCCTGGAGTGAGGGATCTCAGCCCCAGCATTTT,CAWSEGSQPQHF
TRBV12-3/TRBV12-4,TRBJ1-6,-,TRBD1,TGTGCCAGCAGTTATAGGACAGGGGGGAATTCACCCCTCCACTTT,CASSYRTGGNSPLHF
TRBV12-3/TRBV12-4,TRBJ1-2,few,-,TGTGCCAGCAGTTTAAACAGGGCAGCATACACCTTC,CASSLNRAAYTF
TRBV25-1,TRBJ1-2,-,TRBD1,TGTGCCAGCAGGGGGACAGGGAAATTCCTACATGGCTACACCTTC,CASRGTGKFLHGYTF
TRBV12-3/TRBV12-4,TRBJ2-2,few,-,TGTGCCAGCAGTTTACGAACGGGCGGCGGGGAGCTGTTTTTT,CASSLRTGGGELFF
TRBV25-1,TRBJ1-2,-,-,TGTGCCAGCAGTGAGAACAGGGTTAAGGGTGGCTACACCTTC,CASSENRVKGGYTF
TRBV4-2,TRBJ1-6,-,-,TGTGCCAGCAGCTATGACAGTAGGAATAATTCACCCCTCCACTTT,CASSYDSRNNSPLHF
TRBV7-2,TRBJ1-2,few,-,TGTGCCAGCAGACCCACGACGGAGGTCTATGGCTACACCTTC,CASRPTTEVYGYTF
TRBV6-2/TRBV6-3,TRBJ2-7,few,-,TGTGCCAGCAGTTATTTCCGGGCAGGGGCGTCCTACGAGCAGTACTTC,CASSYFRAGASYEQYF
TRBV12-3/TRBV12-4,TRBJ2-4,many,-,TGTGCCAGCAGTTCTGGCGGGCAGGCCAAAAACATTCAGTACTTC,CASSSGGQAKNIQYF
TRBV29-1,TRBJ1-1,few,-,TGCAGCGTGCGGGAGGGGGGCACTGAAGCTTTCTTT,CSVREGGTEAFF
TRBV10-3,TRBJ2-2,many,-,TGTGCCAGTCAGGGCCAGGTCTCCCTCAACACCGGGGAGCTGTTTTTT,CASQGQVSLNTGELFF
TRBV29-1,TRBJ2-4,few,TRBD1,TGCAGCGTCGCACAGGGGATGGGGAACATTCAGTACTTC,CSVAQGMGNIQYF
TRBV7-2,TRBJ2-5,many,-,TGTGCCAGCAGCCCATCTGGGGCGGTGGAGACCCAGTACTTC,CASSPSGAVETQYF